This T cell receptor beta chain was obtained from a study of cytomegalovirus exposure and HLA in healthy donors. Study summary: About 200 million T cells yielded 120 million or so unique TCR beta sequences, as an earlier analysis found.

A remark on this clone: Its antigen remains unknown.

General observations from the study: Earlier results showed most TCR beta V segments being productive about 87% or about 30% of the time. It was reportedly the case that the classifier diagnosed cytomegalovirus status with high specificity and sensitivity.

60 Vbeta and 13 Jbeta primers were used in PCR. This table comes from immunoSEQ multiplex PCR, and its TCRdb copy is limited to in-frame clones, with some not included. The sample table sets out 200,000 to 250,000 clones. Deletions cut 5 bases from V and 10 bases from J, with 23 bases between. CDR3 length: 15 residues. Germline lookup yields CDR1 MNHNS and CDR2 SASEGT. Sequencing used PBMCs. This TCR derives from a woman aged 25 to 39 in good health and CMV-seropositive. This chain uses TRBV6-1 with TRBJ1-2, with D perhaps matching TRBD1 (6 bases). The DNA for the CDR3 is TGTGCCAGCAGTAACACAGGGTCAACCCCTCCTCTCTACACCTTC. The encoded protein is CASSNTGSTPPLYTF.